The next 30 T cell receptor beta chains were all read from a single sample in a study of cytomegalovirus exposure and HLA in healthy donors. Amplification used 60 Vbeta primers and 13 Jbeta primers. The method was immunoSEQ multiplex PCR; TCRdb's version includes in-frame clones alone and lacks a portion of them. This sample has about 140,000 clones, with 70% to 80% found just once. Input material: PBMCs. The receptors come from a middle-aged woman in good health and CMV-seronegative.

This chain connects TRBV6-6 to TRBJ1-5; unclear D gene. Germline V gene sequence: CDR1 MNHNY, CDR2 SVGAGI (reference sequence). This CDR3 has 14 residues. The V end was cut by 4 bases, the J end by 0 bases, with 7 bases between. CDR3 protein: CASSFPGSNQPQHF. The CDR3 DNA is TGTGCCAGCAGTTTCCCAGGTAGCAATCAGCCCCAGCATTTT.

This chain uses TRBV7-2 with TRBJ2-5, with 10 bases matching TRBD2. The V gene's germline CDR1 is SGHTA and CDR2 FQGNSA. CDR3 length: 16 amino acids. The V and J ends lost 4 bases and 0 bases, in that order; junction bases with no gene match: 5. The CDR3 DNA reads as TGTGCCAGCAGCTCCGGACTAGCGGTAAACCAAGAGACCCAGTACTTC. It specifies CASSSGLAVNQETQYF.

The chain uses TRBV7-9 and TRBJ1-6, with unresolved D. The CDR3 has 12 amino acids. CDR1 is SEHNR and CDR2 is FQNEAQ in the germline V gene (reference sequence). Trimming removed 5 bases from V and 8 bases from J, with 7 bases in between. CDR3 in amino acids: CASSGPDSPLHF. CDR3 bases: TGTGCCAGCAGCGGTCCGGATTCACCCCTCCACTTT.

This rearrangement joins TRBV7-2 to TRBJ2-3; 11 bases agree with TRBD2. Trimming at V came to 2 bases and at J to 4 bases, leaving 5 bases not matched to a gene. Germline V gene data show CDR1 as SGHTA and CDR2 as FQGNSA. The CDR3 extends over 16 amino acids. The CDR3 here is CASSLRLAGRPDTQYF. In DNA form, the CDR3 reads TGTGCCAGCAGCTTAAGACTAGCGGGGAGGCCAGATACGCAGTATTTT.

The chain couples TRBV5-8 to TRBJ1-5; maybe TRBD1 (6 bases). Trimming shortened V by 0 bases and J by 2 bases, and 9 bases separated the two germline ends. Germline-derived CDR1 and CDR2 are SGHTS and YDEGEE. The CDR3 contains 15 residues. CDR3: CASSLVGHGNQPQHF. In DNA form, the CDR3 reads TGTGCCAGCAGCTTGGTGGGACACGGCAATCAGCCCCAGCATTTT.

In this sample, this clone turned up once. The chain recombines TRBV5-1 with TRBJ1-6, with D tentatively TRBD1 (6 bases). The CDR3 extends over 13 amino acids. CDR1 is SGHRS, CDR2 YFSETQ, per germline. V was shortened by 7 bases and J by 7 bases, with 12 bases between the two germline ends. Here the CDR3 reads CASSQGENSPLHF. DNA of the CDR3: TGCGCCAGCTCACAGGGTGAGAATTCACCCCTCCACTTT. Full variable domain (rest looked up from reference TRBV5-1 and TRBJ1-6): KAGVTQTPRYLIKTRGQQVTLSCSPISGHRSVSWYQQTPGQGLQFLFEYFSETQRNKGNFPGRFSGRQFSNSRSEMNVSTLELGDSALYLCASSQGENSPLHFGNGTRLTVT.

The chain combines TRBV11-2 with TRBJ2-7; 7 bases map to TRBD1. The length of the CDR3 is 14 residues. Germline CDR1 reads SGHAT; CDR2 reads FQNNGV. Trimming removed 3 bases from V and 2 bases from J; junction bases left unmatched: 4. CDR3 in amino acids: CASSFDRATYEQYF. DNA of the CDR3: TGTGCCAGCAGCTTTGACAGGGCTACCTACGAGCAGTACTTC.

CDR3 region: CASSPRTSGSYEQYF. In DNA, the CDR3 is TGTGCCAGTAGTCCCCGGACTAGCGGCTCCTACGAGCAGTACTTC. This chain joins TRBV19 and TRBJ2-7; TRBD2 agrees at 10 bases. V lost 5 bases, J lost 0 bases, and 4 bases stayed unmatched. Per the germline V gene, CDR1 is LNHDA and CDR2 is SQIVND (reference sequence). The CDR3 runs 15 residues.

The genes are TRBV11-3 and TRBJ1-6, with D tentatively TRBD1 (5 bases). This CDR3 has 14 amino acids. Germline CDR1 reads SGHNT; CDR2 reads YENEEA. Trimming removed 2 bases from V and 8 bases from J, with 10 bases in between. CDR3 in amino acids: CASSLQGSDSPLHF. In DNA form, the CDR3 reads TGTGCCAGCAGCTTACAGGGTTCTGATTCACCCCTCCACTTT.

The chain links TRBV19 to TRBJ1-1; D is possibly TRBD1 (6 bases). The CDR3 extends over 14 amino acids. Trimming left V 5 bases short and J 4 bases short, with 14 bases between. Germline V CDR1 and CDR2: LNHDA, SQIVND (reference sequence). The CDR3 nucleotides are TGTGCCAGTAGTTATCGAGGGGGGGTCACTGAAGCTTTCTTT. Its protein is CASSYRGGVTEAFF.

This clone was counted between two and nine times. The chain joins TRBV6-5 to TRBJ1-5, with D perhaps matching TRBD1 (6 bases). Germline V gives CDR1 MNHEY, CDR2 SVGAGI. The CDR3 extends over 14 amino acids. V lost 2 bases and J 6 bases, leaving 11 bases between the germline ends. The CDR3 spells CASSYGGGGQPQHF. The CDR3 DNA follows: TGTGCCAGCAGTTACGGAGGGGGGGGTCAGCCCCAGCATTTT.

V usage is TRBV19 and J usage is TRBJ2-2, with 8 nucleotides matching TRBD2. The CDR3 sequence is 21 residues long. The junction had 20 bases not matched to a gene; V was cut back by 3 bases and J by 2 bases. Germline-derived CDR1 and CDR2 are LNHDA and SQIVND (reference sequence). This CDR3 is CASSMGFPGLEGTSNTGELFF. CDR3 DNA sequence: TGTGCCAGTAGTATGGGGTTCCCGGGACTAGAGGGAACCTCTAACACCGGGGAGCTGTTTTTT.

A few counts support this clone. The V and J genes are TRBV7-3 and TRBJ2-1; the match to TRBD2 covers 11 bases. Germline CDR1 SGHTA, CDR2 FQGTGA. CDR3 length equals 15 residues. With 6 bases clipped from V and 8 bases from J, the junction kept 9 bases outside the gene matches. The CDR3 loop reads CASRWGTSGSDEQFF. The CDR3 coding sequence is TGTGCCAGCAGATGGGGCACTAGCGGGAGCGATGAGCAGTTCTTC.

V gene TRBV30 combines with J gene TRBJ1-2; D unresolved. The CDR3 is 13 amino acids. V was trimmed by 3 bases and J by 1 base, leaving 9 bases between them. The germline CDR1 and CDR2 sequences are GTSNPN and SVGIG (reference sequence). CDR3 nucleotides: TGTGCCTGGAGCCCGTCCAGTAACTATGGCTACACCTTC. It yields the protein CAWSPSSNYGYTF.

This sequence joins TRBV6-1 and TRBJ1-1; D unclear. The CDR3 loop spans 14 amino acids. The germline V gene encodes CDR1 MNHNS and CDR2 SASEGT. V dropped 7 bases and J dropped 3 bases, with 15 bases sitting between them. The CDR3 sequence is CASIAAGGYTEAFF. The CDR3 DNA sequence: TGTGCCAGCATAGCCGCAGGAGGTTACACTGAAGCTTTCTTT.

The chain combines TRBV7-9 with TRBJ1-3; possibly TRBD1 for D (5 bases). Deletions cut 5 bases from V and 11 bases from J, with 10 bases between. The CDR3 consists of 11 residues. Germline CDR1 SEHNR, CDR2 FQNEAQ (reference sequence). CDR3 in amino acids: CASSGGVAIYF. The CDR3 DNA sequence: TGTGCCAGCAGCGGGGGGGTGGCCATATATTTT.

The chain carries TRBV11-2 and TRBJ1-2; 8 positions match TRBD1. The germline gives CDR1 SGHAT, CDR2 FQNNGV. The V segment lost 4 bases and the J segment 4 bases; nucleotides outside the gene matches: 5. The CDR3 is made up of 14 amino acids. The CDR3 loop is CASSSGQGLYGYTF. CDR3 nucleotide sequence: TGTGCCAGCAGCTCCGGACAGGGTCTCTATGGCTACACCTTC.

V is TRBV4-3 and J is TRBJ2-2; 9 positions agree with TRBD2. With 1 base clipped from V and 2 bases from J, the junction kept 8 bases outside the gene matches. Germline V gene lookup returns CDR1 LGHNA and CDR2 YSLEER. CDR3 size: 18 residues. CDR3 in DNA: TGCGCCAGCAGCCAAGCGCGGGGGGGCGGATTTAACACCGGGGAGCTGTTTTTT. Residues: CASSQARGGGFNTGELFF.

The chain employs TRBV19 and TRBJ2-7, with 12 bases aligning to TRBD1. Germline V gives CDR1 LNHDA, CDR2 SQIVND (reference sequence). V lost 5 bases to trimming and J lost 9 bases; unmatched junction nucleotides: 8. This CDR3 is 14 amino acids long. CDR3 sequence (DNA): TGTGCCAGTAGTGGGGACAGGGGGCGTGATACGCAGTACTTC. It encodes CASSGDRGRDTQYF.

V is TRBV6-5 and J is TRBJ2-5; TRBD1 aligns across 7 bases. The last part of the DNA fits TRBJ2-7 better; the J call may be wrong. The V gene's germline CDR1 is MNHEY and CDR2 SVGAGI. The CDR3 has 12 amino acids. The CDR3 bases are TGTGCCAGCAGTTACAACAGGGGCGAGCAGTACTTC. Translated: CASSYNRGEQYF.

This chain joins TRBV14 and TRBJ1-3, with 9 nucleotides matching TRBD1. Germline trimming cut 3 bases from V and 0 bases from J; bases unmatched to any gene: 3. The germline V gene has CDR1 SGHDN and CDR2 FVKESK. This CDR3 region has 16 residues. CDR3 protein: CASSHQTGGSGNTIYF. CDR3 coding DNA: TGTGCCAGCAGCCACCAGACAGGGGGCTCTGGAAACACCATATATTTT.

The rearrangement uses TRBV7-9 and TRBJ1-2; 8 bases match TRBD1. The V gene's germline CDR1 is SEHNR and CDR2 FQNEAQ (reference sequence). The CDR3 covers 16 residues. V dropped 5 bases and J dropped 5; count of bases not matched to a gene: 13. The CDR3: CASSQPPGQGLYGYTF. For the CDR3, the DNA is TGTGCCAGCAGCCAACCCCCCGGACAGGGCTTGTATGGCTACACCTTC. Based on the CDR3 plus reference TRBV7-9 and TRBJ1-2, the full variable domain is DTGVSQNPRHKITKRGQNVTFRCDPISEHNRLYWYRQTLGQGPEFLTYFQNEAQLEKSRLLSDRFSAERPKGSFSTLEIQRTEQGDSAMYLCASSQPPGQGLYGYTFGSGTRLTVV.

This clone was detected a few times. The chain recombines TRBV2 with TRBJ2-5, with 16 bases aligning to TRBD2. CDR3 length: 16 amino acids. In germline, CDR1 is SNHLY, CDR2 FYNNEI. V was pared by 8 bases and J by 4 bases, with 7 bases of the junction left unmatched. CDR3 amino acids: CASSPGTSGGGETQYF. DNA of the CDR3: TGTGCCAGCTCCCCCGGGACTAGCGGGGGGGGAGAGACCCAGTACTTC.

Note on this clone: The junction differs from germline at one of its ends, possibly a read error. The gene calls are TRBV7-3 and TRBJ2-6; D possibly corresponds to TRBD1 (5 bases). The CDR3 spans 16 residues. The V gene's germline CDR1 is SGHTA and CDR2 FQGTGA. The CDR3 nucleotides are TGTGCCAGCAGCTTAGAGTCTGGGGCTGGGGCCAACGGCCTGACTTTC. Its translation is CASSLESGAGANGLTF.

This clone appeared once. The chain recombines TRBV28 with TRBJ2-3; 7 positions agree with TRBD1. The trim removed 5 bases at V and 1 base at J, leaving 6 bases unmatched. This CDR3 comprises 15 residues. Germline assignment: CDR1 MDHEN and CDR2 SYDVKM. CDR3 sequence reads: CASSDRDSGTDTQYF. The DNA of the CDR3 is TGTGCCAGCAGTGATCGGGACAGCGGCACAGATACGCAGTATTTT.

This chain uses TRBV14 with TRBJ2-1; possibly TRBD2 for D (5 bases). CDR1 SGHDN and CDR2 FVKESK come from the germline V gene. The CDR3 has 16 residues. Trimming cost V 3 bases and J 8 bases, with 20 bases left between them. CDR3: CASSQGKRALFDEQFF. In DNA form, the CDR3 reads TGTGCCAGCAGCCAGGGGAAGAGGGCCTTATTCGATGAGCAGTTCTTC.

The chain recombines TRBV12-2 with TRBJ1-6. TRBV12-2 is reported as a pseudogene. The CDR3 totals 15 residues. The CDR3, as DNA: TGTGCAAGTCGCCGGGGTGTCAGGAGGAATTCACCCCTCCACTTT. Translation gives CASRRGVRRNSPLHF.

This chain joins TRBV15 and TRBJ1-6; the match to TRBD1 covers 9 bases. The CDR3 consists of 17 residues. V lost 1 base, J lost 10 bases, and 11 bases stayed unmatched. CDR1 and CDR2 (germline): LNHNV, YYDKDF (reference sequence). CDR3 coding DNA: TGTGCCACCAGCAGAGGGCCCCATGGAACAGGGGGCTCACCCCTCCACTTT. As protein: CATSRGPHGTGGSPLHF.

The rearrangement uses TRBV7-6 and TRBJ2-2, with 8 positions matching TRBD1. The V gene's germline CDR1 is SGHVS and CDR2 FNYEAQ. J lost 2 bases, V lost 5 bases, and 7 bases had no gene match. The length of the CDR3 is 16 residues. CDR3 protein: CASSRTGQLNTGELFF. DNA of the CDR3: TGTGCCAGCAGCCGGACAGGGCAACTTAACACCGGGGAGCTGTTTTTT.

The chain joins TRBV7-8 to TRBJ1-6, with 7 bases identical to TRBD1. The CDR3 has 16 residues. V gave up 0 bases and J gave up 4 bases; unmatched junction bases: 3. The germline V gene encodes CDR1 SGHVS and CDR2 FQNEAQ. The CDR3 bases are TGTGCCAGCAGCTTAGCTTCGACAGGGTATAATTCACCCCTCCACTTT. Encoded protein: CASSLASTGYNSPLHF.